Listed below are T cell receptor beta chains from one sample, sequenced in a study of T-cell memory formation after mild COVID-19. In TCRdb, the 5' RACE reads were re-called with MiXCR into one record per CDR3 protein. The repertoire holds under 400,000 distinct CDR3 sequences, with around 30% as singletons. Source material: PBMCs or a T cell subset sorted from them (not recorded which). The receptors shown here come from an adult woman who had mild COVID-19 (a few samples of this study predate the infection). Cell type and time point are not known. The CDR3 runs from the conserved cysteine through the conserved F or W. D genes are given only for firm matches. A clone size is listed for some rows: how often the clone was seen (once, few, many), or a class if it is expanded.

CDR3: CSARKMVSSATEAFF
DNA: TGCAGTGCTAGAAAGATGGTGTCCTCGGCCACTGAAGCTTTCTTT
size: .
D: .
J: TRBJ1-1
V: TRBV20-1

CDR3: CASSVELAGYNEQFF
DNA: TGTGCCAGCAGCGTAGAACTAGCGGGGTACAATGAGCAGTTCTTC
size: .
D: TRBD2
J: TRBJ2-1
V: TRBV9

CDR3: CASSATSGYQETQYF
DNA: TGTGCCAGCAGTGCAACTAGCGGGTACCAAGAGACCCAGTACTTC
size: .
D: TRBD2
J: TRBJ2-5
V: TRBV12-3/TRBV12-4

CDR3: CASSARQASPVGQYF
DNA: TGTGCCAGCAGTGCCCGACAGGCGTCACCGGTGGGGCAGTACTTC
size: .
D: .
J: TRBJ2-7
V: TRBV6-5

CDR3: CSVGRGQGLYEQYF
DNA: TGCAGCGTTGGTAGGGGACAGGGGCTCTACGAGCAGTACTTC
size: .
D: TRBD1
J: TRBJ2-7
V: TRBV29-1

CDR3: CASSQEPGRAPYEQYF
DNA: TGCGCCAGCAGCCAAGAACCCGGGAGAGCGCCTTACGAGCAGTACTTC
size: .
D: .
J: TRBJ2-7
V: TRBV4-1

CDR3: CSARAPGGDRGLF
DNA: TGCAGTGCTAGAGCCCCAGGGGGGGACAGGGGACTTTTT
size: .
D: TRBD1
J: TRBJ1-4
V: TRBV20-1

CDR3: CASSLFGIQVLETQYF
DNA: TGTGCCAGCAGCTTGTTTGGTATCCAGGTTTTGGAGACCCAGTACTTC
size: few
D: .
J: TRBJ2-5
V: TRBV11-1

CDR3: CSASMLAGVSSDTQYF
DNA: TGCAGTGCTAGTATGTTAGCGGGAGTATCATCAGATACGCAGTATTTT
size: few
D: TRBD2
J: TRBJ2-3
V: TRBV20-1

CDR3: CASSLGATGGRDTEAFF
DNA: TGTGCCAGCAGCTTAGGGGCGACAGGGGGCAGGGACACTGAAGCTTTCTTT
size: .
D: TRBD1
J: TRBJ1-1
V: TRBV7-9

CDR3: CASSSSGTGRDEQFF
DNA: TGCGCCAGCAGCTCATCCGGGACAGGGCGCGATGAGCAGTTCTTC
size: .
D: TRBD1
J: TRBJ2-1
V: TRBV5-1

CDR3: CATSAVGEGEQYF
DNA: TGTGCCACCAGTGCCGTGGGAGAGGGCGAGCAGTACTTC
size: few
D: .
J: TRBJ2-7
V: TRBV24-1

CDR3: CASSFAPELTGELFF
DNA: TGTGCCAGCAGCTTCGCCCCTGAGCTCACCGGGGAGCTGTTTTTT
size: .
D: .
J: TRBJ2-2
V: TRBV7-2

CDR3: CASSLNSLGGGAIYEQYF
DNA: TGTGCCAGCAGCCTTAACTCCCTAGGCGGGGGGGCAATCTACGAGCAGTACTTC
size: few
D: TRBD2
J: TRBJ2-7
V: TRBV12-3/TRBV12-4

CDR3: CASSARTGRGPEAFF
DNA: TGTGCCAGCAGCGCAAGGACAGGCCGGGGGCCTGAAGCTTTCTTT
size: few
D: TRBD1
J: TRBJ1-1
V: TRBV7-9

CDR3: CASSQGPRGLAGASSSYEQYF
DNA: TGCGCCAGCAGCCAGGGGCCTCGTGGTCTAGCGGGGGCCTCAAGCTCCTACGAGCAGTACTTC
size: .
D: TRBD2
J: TRBJ2-7
V: TRBV4-1

CDR3: CASSLGYPNEQFF
DNA: TGTGCCAGCAGCTTGGGTTACCCCAATGAGCAGTTCTTC
size: .
D: .
J: TRBJ2-1
V: TRBV7-2

CDR3: CASSLSSWGTANTGELFF
DNA: TGTGCCAGCAGCTTATCGAGTTGGGGGACAGCAAACACCGGGGAGCTGTTTTTT
size: .
D: TRBD1
J: TRBJ2-2
V: TRBV11-3